The present T cell receptor (beta chain) was sequenced within a study of blood T cell repertoires in COVID-19. Trimming took off 6 bases at V and 2 bases at J, with 11 bases between the two ends. The CDR3 totals 13 residues. Germline values: CDR1 LGHNT, CDR2 FRNRAP. Clones were sequenced by immunoSEQ multiplex PCR, and TCRdb holds only the in-frame ones, with some missing. Of around 270,000 clones listed, approximately 81% were seen once; the top ten hold under 5.5%. This clone was recorded once. This receptor was taken from a man in his fifties or sixties with acute or convalescent COVID-19. The sample comprised peripheral blood. V and J are TRBV12-5 and TRBJ2-7; a weak D match, TRBD1 (6 bases). The CDR3 nucleotides are TGTGCTAGTGGCGGCGGACAGACCTACGAGCAGTACTTC. Translated, it gives CASGGGQTYEQYF.